This TCR beta chain was sequenced for a study of beta chain features in type 1 diabetes. General study findings and limits: The study found moderately but significantly shorter TCRB CDR3s in all four CD4+ subsets of Type 1 diabetes patients. Among type 1 diabetes patients, VDJ junctions had fewer insertions and more deletions.

In the case of this clone: As yet, its antigen is unknown.

V was shortened by 2 bases and J by 0 bases, with 10 bases between the two germline ends. The CDR3 consists of 16 residues. Germline-derived CDR1 and CDR2 are MNHNY and SVGAGI (reference sequence). Sequenced material consisted of expressed TCRB transcripts (all of the isolated RNA was reverse transcribed). The repertoire was sequenced with immunoSEQ multiplex PCR; TCRdb's copy has only in-frame clones and lacks some. Of 600,000 to 750,000 clones in the sample, 9.5% to 15% were seen once. The V gene is TRBV6-6, the J gene TRBJ2-2; no definite D call. The sample consisted of naive CD4+ T cells from blood. This TCR came from a man younger than 45 with type 1 diabetes. Here the CDR3 reads CASSYGAAANTGELFF. In DNA, the CDR3 is TGTGCCAGCAGTTACGGCGCAGCCGCGAACACCGGGGAGCTGTTTTTT.